A single sample is the source of the 32 T cell receptor beta chains below, sequenced in a study of blood T cell repertoires in COVID-19. Here immunoSEQ multiplex PCR was the method, and the copy in TCRdb shows in-frame clones only, minus some. The data show approximately 25,000 clones, with 55% to 85% seen just once and around two fifths held by the top ten. The specimen was peripheral blood. These TCRs come from an elderly woman with acute or convalescent COVID-19.

The chain has TRBV12-5 and TRBJ1-4, with unresolved D. This CDR3 spans 14 amino acids. Germline-derived CDR1 and CDR2 are LGHNT and FRNRAP. With 3 bases removed from V and 4 bases from J, the gap between germline ends came to 9 bases. CDR3 DNA: TGTGCTAGTGGTTTTGGAGGAGTTAATGAAAAACTGTTTTTT. Translating it yields CASGFGGVNEKLFF.

This clone was seen a handful of times. The CDR3 sequence: CASSPVGPSTDTQYF. The CDR3 region has the DNA TGTGCCAGCAGCCCCGTCGGTCCTAGCACAGATACGCAGTATTTT. This rearrangement joins TRBV6-5 to TRBJ2-3; D is unclear. The CDR3 contains 15 residues. Germline V CDR1 and CDR2: MNHEY, SVGAGI. V lost 6 bases to trimming and J lost 0 bases, with 13 bases between them.

This chain's CDR3 is CAIREGLARTDTQYF. The CDR3 coding sequence is TGTGCCATCAGGGAGGGACTAGCGAGGACAGATACGCAGTATTTT. This sequence joins TRBV10-3 and TRBJ2-3; TRBD2 matches 10 bases. V dropped 6 bases and J dropped 3; count of bases not matched to a gene: 6. Germline V gene sequence: CDR1 ENHRY, CDR2 SYGVKD. The CDR3 spans 15 residues.

This rearrangement joins TRBV6-5 to TRBJ2-7; TRBD1 matches at 9 bases. There are 15 residues in the CDR3. Germline V gene data show CDR1 as MNHEY and CDR2 as SVGAGI. J lost 3 bases, V lost 6 bases, and 9 bases had no gene match. CDR3 nucleotide sequence: TGTGCCAGCAGGGGCAAGGGACAGGGAGGCTACGAGCAGTACTTC. As protein: CASRGKGQGGYEQYF.

V and J are TRBV5-1 and TRBJ2-2, with TRBD1 identical over 8 bases. V dropped 0 bases and J dropped 5; count of bases not matched to a gene: 9. Germline CDR1 and CDR2: SGHRS and YFSETQ. This CDR3 comprises 17 residues. The CDR3 bases are TGCGCCAGCAGCTTGGCGGCAGGGGGCTCCTGGACCGGGGAGCTGTTTTTT. Translating it yields CASSLAAGGSWTGELFF. The full variable domain, its missing parts supplied by reference TRBV5-1 and TRBJ2-2, is KAGVTQTPRYLIKTRGQQVTLSCSPISGHRSVSWYQQTPGQGLQFLFEYFSETQRNKGNFPGRFSGRQFSNSRSEMNVSTLELGDSALYLCASSLAAGGSWTGELFFGEGSRLTVL.

The gene calls are TRBV5-6 and TRBJ2-1, with 7 bases identical to TRBD2. Germline-derived CDR1 and CDR2 are SGHDT and YYEEEE. This CDR3 is 16 amino acids long. V shed 4 bases, J shed 0 bases, and the junction held 7 bases outside the gene matches. The CDR3 sequence is CASSAGDRYSYNEQFF. The CDR3 DNA reads TGTGCCAGCAGCGCGGGAGACAGATACTCCTACAATGAGCAGTTCTTC.

V is TRBV18 and J is TRBJ1-2; TRBD1 is a possible D gene (6 bases). With 3 bases removed from V and 5 bases from J, the gap between germline ends came to 25 bases. The CDR3 runs 18 residues. Germline CDR1 reads KGHSH; CDR2 reads LQKENI. The CDR3 protein is CASSPSTGAYIPIYGYTF. The CDR3 bases are TGTGCCAGCTCACCCTCGACAGGCGCCTACATCCCCATATATGGCTACACCTTC.

A single count supports this clone. The chain links TRBV7-8 to TRBJ1-1; D gene unclear. Germline CDR1 reads SGHVS; CDR2 reads FQNEAQ. The CDR3 is 15 residues long. Trimming left V 1 base short and J 0 bases short, with 9 bases between. CDR3 amino acids: CASSLGGRLNTEAFF. The CDR3 DNA reads as TGTGCCAGCAGCTTAGGTGGCAGATTGAACACTGAAGCTTTCTTT.

The genes are TRBV28 and TRBJ2-3, with 9 bases lining up with TRBD1. Germline V CDR1 and CDR2: MDHEN, SYDVKM. This CDR3 is built from 14 residues. Unmatched junction bases numbered 5, after V lost 7 bases and J lost 3 bases. CDR3 residues: CASNYRGRTDTQYF. The CDR3 nucleotides read TGTGCCAGCAACTACAGGGGGCGGACAGATACGCAGTATTTT.

This rearrangement joins TRBV7-8 to TRBJ2-3; TRBD1 agrees at 7 bases. The CDR3 has 16 amino acids. V lost 4 bases and J lost 5; bases outside the gene matches: 12. The germline CDR1 and CDR2 sequences are SGHVS and FQNEAQ. The CDR3 protein is CASSYYLQGMGDTQYF. The CDR3 DNA reads as TGTGCCAGCAGCTACTACCTACAGGGGATGGGAGATACGCAGTATTTT.

The rearrangement joins TRBV6-5 to TRBJ1-5; 7 bases match TRBD1. The CDR3 is made up of 15 amino acids. After removal of 7 bases from V and 0 bases from J, the junction contained 6 bases not matched to a gene. Germline loops: CDR1 MNHEY, CDR2 SVGAGI. The CDR3 loop reads CASNPGTDSNQPQHF. The CDR3 bases are TGTGCCAGCAACCCGGGGACAGATAGCAATCAGCCCCAGCATTTT.

V is TRBV4-1 and J is TRBJ2-3, with 9 bases that match TRBD2. Unmatched junction bases numbered 6, after V lost 4 bases and J lost 4 bases. Germline V gives CDR1 MGHRA, CDR2 YSYEKL. The CDR3 length is 15 residues. CDR3 in DNA: TGCGCCAGCAGCCTTAGCGGGAGTGTCGCAGATACGCAGTATTTT. Its protein is CASSLSGSVADTQYF.

The chain links TRBV30 to TRBJ1-6, with 7 nucleotides matching TRBD1. CDR3 length: 13 residues. Germline assignment: CDR1 GTSNPN and CDR2 SVGIG (reference sequence). J lost 10 bases, V lost 5 bases, and 8 bases had no gene match. CDR3 sequence (DNA): TGTGCCTGGGCCGGGGACAGAAACTCACCCCTCCACTTT. This translates into CAWAGDRNSPLHF.

The CDR3 nucleotides read TGTGCCAGTTCCTACAGACAACACACTGAAGCTTTCTTT. This codes for CASSYRQHTEAFF. The V call is TRBV19, the J call TRBJ1-1; D remains unclear. Trimming removed 8 bases at V and 3 bases at J, with 13 bases between. The CDR3 length is 13 residues. Germline loops: CDR1 LNHDA, CDR2 SQIVND (reference sequence).

The sample holds a few counts of this clone. The V call is TRBV2, the J call TRBJ2-4; TRBD2 agrees at 7 bases. From germline, CDR1 is SNHLY and CDR2 FYNNEI. V dropped 3 bases and J dropped 4; count of bases not matched to a gene: 6. The CDR3 runs 15 residues. The CDR3 sequence: CASSDEGRAKNIQYF. Here the CDR3 DNA reads TGTGCCAGCAGTGATGAAGGGAGGGCTAAAAACATTCAGTACTTC.

The chain carries TRBV18 and TRBJ2-3, with D possibly being TRBD1 (5 bases). From germline, CDR1 is KGHSH and CDR2 LQKENI. This CDR3 is 13 amino acids long. V gave up 3 bases and J gave up 5 bases, with 9 bases separating them. As DNA, the CDR3 is TGTGCCAGCTCACCGGCGCAGGGAGATACGCAGTATTTT. Amino acids: CASSPAQGDTQYF.

This clone was seen a few times. The rearrangement uses TRBV7-2 and TRBJ1-5; D not resolved. Germline-derived CDR1 and CDR2 are SGHTA and FQGNSA. This CDR3 contains 13 residues. Trimming pared 3 bases from V and 6 bases from J, leaving 9 bases between. Written as DNA, the CDR3 is TGTGCCAGCAGCTTTGGGGAGATTCAGCCCCAGCATTTT. Amino acids: CASSFGEIQPQHF.

Of note for this clone: It is unclear where the CDR3 begins or ends on the DNA, so no DNA is shown, and the CDR3 is as TCRdb lists it. The chain uses TRBV11-2 and TRBJ1-1. The V gene's germline CDR1 is SGHAT and CDR2 FQNNGV. Including both end residues, the CDR3 is 16 amino acids long. CDR3 loop: CASSLDLFGEGEEAFF.

This chain connects TRBV29-1 to TRBJ2-7, with 8 positions matching TRBD1. Germline loops: CDR1 SQVTM, CDR2 ANQGSEA. Germline trimming cut 7 bases from V and 9 bases from J; bases unmatched to any gene: 8. CDR3 length: 11 amino acids. As DNA, the CDR3 is TGCAGCGCGGGACAGGCGTGGACGCAGTACTTC. Translated, it gives CSAGQAWTQYF.

The genes are TRBV3-1 (or the pseudogene TRBV3-2) and TRBJ2-5; no definite D call. The V end lost 1 base, the J end lost 4 bases, and 10 bases lay between the germline ends. Germline lookup yields CDR1 LGHDT and CDR2 YNNKEL (reference sequence). This CDR3 has 14 residues. DNA of the CDR3: TGTGCCAGCAGCCAAGTGCACGGTTCAGAGACCCAGTACTTC. It codes for CASSQVHGSETQYF.

The rearrangement links TRBV12-3 or TRBV12-4 to TRBJ1-1; D gene uncertain. The CDR3 consists of 13 residues. V was trimmed by 3 bases and J by 13 bases, leaving 18 bases between them. CDR3 nucleotide sequence: TGTGCCAGCAGTTTGGCGGGAAGGGCGCAGATTTTCTTT. Its protein is CASSLAGRAQIFF.

This clone was detected a few times. J is TRBJ1-6 and V is TRBV25-1; TRBD1 is a possible D gene (5 bases). Germline V gives CDR1 MGHDK, CDR2 SYGVNS. This CDR3 region has 15 residues. V gave up 3 bases and J gave up 4 bases, with 10 bases separating them. The CDR3 region has the DNA TGTGCCAGCAGTGATGACAGTGATTATAATTCACCCCTCCACTTT. Its protein is CASSDDSDYNSPLHF.

The rearrangement joins TRBV12-3 or TRBV12-4 to TRBJ2-1, with a tentative D call TRBD2 (6 bases). The ends were cut back, 7 bases at V and 10 bases at J, with 17 bases in the middle. The CDR3 covers 13 residues. The CDR3 loop is CASTPREIGEQFF. As DNA, the CDR3 is TGTGCCAGCACCCCCCGGGAGATCGGGGAGCAGTTCTTC.

The V and J genes are TRBV30 and TRBJ2-7, with TRBD2 matching over 9 bases. CDR1 is GTSNPN and CDR2 is SVGIG in the germline V gene (reference sequence). This CDR3 has 15 amino acids. V was pared by 0 bases and J by 2 bases, with 5 bases of the junction left unmatched. The CDR3 DNA sequence: TGTGCCTGGAGTGTAGGTCTAGCGGGAACCTACGAGCAGTACTTC. As protein: CAWSVGLAGTYEQYF.

The CDR3 reads CASGPSRGLAGGAFNEQFF. CDR3 in DNA: TGTGCTAGTGGTCCATCCAGGGGACTAGCGGGAGGGGCTTTCAATGAGCAGTTCTTC. The chain employs TRBV12-5 and TRBJ2-1, with TRBD2 matching over 16 bases. Trimming at V came to 5 bases and at J to 6 bases, leaving 13 bases not matched to a gene. CDR3 length equals 19 residues. Germline-derived CDR1 and CDR2 are LGHNT and FRNRAP.

The gene calls are TRBV25-1 and TRBJ1-3, with TRBD1 as a possible D gene (5 bases). Trimming took off 11 bases at V and 4 bases at J, with 18 bases between the two ends. The germline V gene encodes CDR1 MGHDK and CDR2 SYGVNS. The CDR3 runs 14 residues. The CDR3 loop is CAAGGTGRGNTIYF. The CDR3 DNA is TGTGCCGCCGGAGGGACCGGGAGAGGAAACACCATATATTTT.

This clone was counted a single time. The V and J genes are TRBV6-5 and TRBJ1-1; possible D gene TRBD1, 6 bases. Germline values: CDR1 MNHEY, CDR2 SVGAGI. There are 14 residues in the CDR3. V lost 6 bases to trimming and J lost 6 bases, with 17 bases between them. The CDR3 region has the DNA TGTGCCAGCAGGACTACAGGGATACGTGCTGAAGCTTTCTTT. Its translation is CASRTTGIRAEAFF.

This clone was detected only a few times. The chain links TRBV7-6 to TRBJ2-3; 12 bases are shared with TRBD2. CDR1 is SGHVS, CDR2 FNYEAQ, per germline. V was clipped by 5 bases and J by 1 base; unmatched bases: 4. CDR3 size: 16 residues. The CDR3 sequence: CASSPRLAGGTDTQYF. The DNA of the CDR3 is TGTGCCAGCAGCCCCCGACTAGCGGGAGGCACAGATACGCAGTATTTT.

The chain uses TRBV19 and TRBJ1-2; D is uncertain. The V gene's germline CDR1 is LNHDA and CDR2 SQIVND (reference sequence). CDR3 length: 11 amino acids. Trimming pared 4 bases from V and 5 bases from J, leaving 5 bases between. The CDR3 spells CASSTLYGYTF. The CDR3 coding sequence is TGTGCCAGTAGTACCCTTTATGGCTACACCTTC.

The CDR3, as DNA: TGTGCCAGCCTCCCGGGTCGAGGCGAAACCCAAAAACTGTTTTTT. Its translation: CASLPGRGETQKLFF. V and J are TRBV2 and TRBJ1-4; D call uncertain. CDR3 length equals 15 residues. V lost 8 bases to trimming and J lost 9 bases, with 22 bases between them. Germline V gives CDR1 SNHLY, CDR2 FYNNEI.

This clone was detected a few times. The chain combines TRBV30 with TRBJ1-6; 8 nucleotides agree with TRBD1. V gave up 4 bases and J gave up 10 bases; unmatched junction bases: 15. The CDR3 covers 16 residues. Germline CDR1 is GTSNPN and CDR2 is SVGIG (reference sequence). The CDR3 coding sequence is TGTGCCTGGACCCGACAGGGGATTTTTATAGGCTCACCCCTCCACTTT. This gives the protein CAWTRQGIFIGSPLHF.

This chain joins TRBV5-6 and TRBJ1-6; D is ambiguous. Trimming removed 1 base at V and 6 bases at J, with 8 bases between. The CDR3 length is 14 residues. CDR1 is SGHDT, CDR2 YYEEEE, per germline. The CDR3 bases are TGTGCCAGCAGCTTGCCGGGATCTAATTCACCCCTCCACTTT. It codes for CASSLPGSNSPLHF.